These 16 T cell receptor beta chains originate from one sample sequenced in a study of CD8+ T cells in alopecia areata. Treatment meaning: oral pan-JAK inhibitor, 5-10 mg twice daily. It was cDNA, reverse transcribed from extracted RNA, that served as the sequencing template. Here immunoSEQ multiplex PCR was the method, and the copy in TCRdb shows in-frame clones only, minus some. The data contain approximately 200,000 clones, around 56% of them singletons. This specimen was CD4+ T cells sorted from blood, taken at week 4, from a patient treated with tofacitinib. Receptors originate from a human donor with alopecia areata.

The chain employs TRBV29-1 and TRBJ1-1; TRBD1 matches 8 bases. In germline, CDR1 is SQVTM, CDR2 ANQGSEA. With V trimmed by 7 bases and J by 8 bases, 6 bases remained unmatched. This CDR3 is built from 11 residues. CDR3 region: CSGGRGQEAFF. The CDR3 region has the DNA TGCAGCGGTGGCAGGGGGCAGGAAGCTTTCTTT.

The V and J genes are TRBV30 and TRBJ1-2; D remains unclear. Germline V gene sequence: CDR1 GTSNPN, CDR2 SVGIG (reference sequence). The V end was cut by 2 bases, the J end by 7 bases, with 8 bases between. The CDR3 contains 11 residues. CDR3 loop: CAWSPLGGYTF. The CDR3 DNA reads as TGTGCCTGGAGTCCGCTGGGTGGCTACACCTTC.

The CDR3 loop is CAWSRDSVRDGYTF. CDR3 nucleotide sequence: TGTGCCTGGAGCCGGGACAGCGTGAGGGATGGCTACACCTTC. V gene TRBV30 combines with J gene TRBJ1-2, with TRBD1 matching over 7 bases. The V gene end was trimmed by 3 bases and the J gene end by 6 bases; junction bases not matched to a gene: 10. Germline V gene sequence: CDR1 GTSNPN, CDR2 SVGIG (reference sequence). The CDR3 contains 14 residues. Variable domain in full (rest from reference TRBV30 and TRBJ1-2): SQTIHQWPATLVQPVGSPLSLECTVEGTSNPNLYWYRQAAGRGLQLLFYSVGIGQISSEVPQNLSASRPQDRQFILSSKKLLLSDSGFYLCAWSRDSVRDGYTFGSGTRLTVV.

This clone was detected a few times. Other nucleotide sequences from this sample produce the same CDR3. The V call is TRBV7-9, the J call TRBJ1-1; D not resolved. This CDR3 is 13 amino acids long. The germline V and J ends were trimmed by 1 base and 1 base, with 4 bases remaining between them. Germline V gene sequence: CDR1 SEHNR, CDR2 FQNEAQ (reference sequence). CDR3 protein: CASSLDRNTEAFF. The CDR3 nucleotides are TGTGCCAGCAGCTTAGACAGGAACACTGAAGCTTTCTTT.

The sample holds a few counts of this clone. This chain links TRBV30 with TRBJ2-7; TRBD1 aligns across 8 bases. J was trimmed by 6 bases and V by 1 base; bases with no gene match: 8. Per the germline V gene, CDR1 is GTSNPN and CDR2 is SVGIG (reference sequence). The CDR3 contains 14 residues. In DNA form, the CDR3 reads TGTGCCTGGAGTGAGGACAGGGTTGTGGGCGAGCAGTACTTC. Its protein product is CAWSEDRVVGEQYF.

The chain has TRBV15 and TRBJ2-7; D is possibly TRBD1 (5 bases). The CDR3 covers 12 residues. V gave up 5 bases and J gave up 3 bases, with 8 bases separating them. Germline values: CDR1 LNHNV, CDR2 YYDKDF (reference sequence). The CDR3 DNA reads as TGTGCCACCAGCGGGGCCCTCTACGAGCAGTACTTC. Protein sequence: CATSGALYEQYF.

This chain connects TRBV6-1 to TRBJ1-1; D may be TRBD1 (6 bases). The CDR3 consists of 14 residues. Trimming stripped 6 bases from V and 4 bases from J, with 15 bases between. Germline V lookup: CDR1 MNHNS, CDR2 SASEGT. This chain's CDR3 is CASSRGGKGTEAFF. CDR3 coding DNA: TGTGCCAGCAGCCGAGGGGGAAAAGGCACTGAAGCTTTCTTT.

The chain has TRBV30 and TRBJ2-7, with unresolved D. This CDR3 has 14 residues. Germline V gene sequence: CDR1 GTSNPN, CDR2 SVGIG (reference sequence). The ends were cut back, 5 bases at V and 7 bases at J, with 21 bases in the middle. The CDR3 spells CAWGHTGPSREQYF. CDR3 DNA: TGTGCCTGGGGCCATACTGGGCCCTCGAGGGAGCAGTACTTC.

This chain joins TRBV6-6 and TRBJ2-7, with a tentative D call TRBD2 (6 bases). CDR1 and CDR2 from the germline V gene are MNHNY and SVGAGI (reference sequence). The CDR3 is 14 amino acids. Deletions cut 6 bases from V and 3 bases from J, with 15 bases between. The CDR3 DNA reads TGTGCCAGCAGCAAAAAGTGGGGGGACTACGAGCAGTACTTC. Residues: CASSKKWGDYEQYF.

This clone was recorded a few times. The chain has TRBV2 and TRBJ2-5, with 13 bases matching TRBD2. After removal of 6 bases from V and 6 bases from J, the junction contained 13 bases not matched to a gene. Germline CDR1 SNHLY, CDR2 FYNNEI. The CDR3 is made up of 17 amino acids. CDR3 region: CASRESRLAGGLKTQYF. Here the CDR3 DNA reads TGTGCCAGCAGGGAGTCTCGACTAGCGGGGGGTCTTAAGACCCAGTACTTC.

The V call is TRBV7-9, the J call TRBJ1-2; the match to TRBD1 covers 10 bases. J lost 6 bases, V lost 5 bases, and 3 bases had no gene match. CDR3 length equals 13 residues. Looked up from germline, CDR1 is SEHNR and CDR2 is FQNEAQ (reference sequence). The CDR3 DNA follows: TGTGCCAGCAGCATTGACAGGGGGCATGGCTACACCTTC. Protein product: CASSIDRGHGYTF.

DNA for the CDR3: TGTGCCTGGAATCGAGGGAACGGCAATCAGCCCCAGCATTTT. Amino acids: CAWNRGNGNQPQHF. The chain employs TRBV30 and TRBJ1-5, with unresolved D. Germline V gene lookup returns CDR1 GTSNPN and CDR2 SVGIG (reference sequence). The germline V and J ends were trimmed by 4 bases and 2 bases, with 12 bases remaining between them. CDR3 size: 14 residues.

The V gene is TRBV5-4, the J gene TRBJ2-5; a weak D match, TRBD1 (6 bases). Germline assignment: CDR1 SGHNT and CDR2 YYREEE (reference sequence). Trimming pared 4 bases from V and 3 bases from J, leaving 10 bases between. The CDR3 extends over 13 amino acids. The CDR3 sequence: CASSRTEEETQYF. Written as DNA, the CDR3 is TGTGCCAGCAGCAGGACAGAAGAAGAGACCCAGTACTTC.

This clone was seen just once. The chain combines TRBV9 with TRBJ2-2; D possibly uses TRBD1 or TRBD2 (5 bases each). V was cut by 5 bases and J by 0 bases, with 11 bases left in between. CDR1 is SGDLS and CDR2 is YYNGEE in the germline V gene. This CDR3 has 15 residues. CDR3 loop: CASRDGTANTGELFF. For the CDR3, the DNA is TGTGCCAGCAGGGACGGGACGGCGAACACCGGGGAGCTGTTTTTT.

DNA for the CDR3: TGTGCCAGCAGCTTGGTCGACAGGCCCTATGGCTACACCTTC. It is translated as CASSLVDRPYGYTF. This rearrangement joins TRBV5-6 to TRBJ1-2; possible D gene TRBD1, 6 bases. Germline V lookup: CDR1 SGHDT, CDR2 YYEEEE. The CDR3 loop spans 14 amino acids. The V gene lost 0 bases and the J gene lost 4 bases, with 10 bases spanning the gap.

V is TRBV2 and J is TRBJ1-6; TRBD1 aligns across 7 bases. V lost 9 bases and J lost 5; bases outside the gene matches: 13. There are 16 residues in the CDR3. CDR1 is SNHLY and CDR2 is FYNNEI in the germline V gene. The CDR3 DNA reads TGTGCCAGTCTTCGACCTCTTACAGGGGATAATTCACCCCTCCACTTT. Translating gives CASLRPLTGDNSPLHF.